Listed below are T cell receptor beta chains from one sample, sequenced in a study of blood T cell repertoires in COVID-19. Generated by immunoSEQ multiplex PCR, the TCRdb table keeps only in-frame clones and is missing some. The sample lists 310,000 or so clones, about 89% occurring once. The sequenced sample consisted of PBMCs or T cells enriched from blood (not recorded which). Receptors were obtained from a woman in her thirties or forties who had recovered from COVID-19. CDR3s include the opening cysteine and the closing phenylalanine or tryptophan. Size tells how often a clone was seen (once, few, many) or the class of an expanded clone, and some rows leave it out.

clone_size v_call cdr3_aa
- TRBV2 CASSGLRLAGTDTQYF
- TRBV7-2 CASSLEPQGGYEQYF
few TRBV5-4 CASSLGAGVSQETQYF
- TRBV28 CASGRGRGYGYTF
- TRBV12-3/TRBV12-4 CASSLTGNTEAFF
- TRBV21-1 CASSKEFGLRNEKLFF
once TRBV24-1 CATRGGEGDLSSYNSPLHF
- TRBV19 CASVPYWAGWARYGTGELFF
- TRBV7-9 CASSLALNEQFF
- TRBV10-1 CASSLAGRTTDTQYF
few TRBV7-9 CASSLSGDEQFF
- TRBV4-1 CASSPSGGGEQFF
- TRBV19 CASSISRDLEQYF
- TRBV28 CASSPGQVTYEQYF
- TRBV5-1 CASSAEGGNSNQPQHF
- TRBV30 CAWSVSTVGTGGTPGGYTF
few TRBV28 CASSLPYGEQYF
- TRBV7-9 CASSLRTEGEKLFF
- TRBV6-5 CASSYSIWQGNTEAFF
- TRBV7-9 CASSLEVASGGNEQFF
- TRBV5-1 CASSLSNRENTEAFF